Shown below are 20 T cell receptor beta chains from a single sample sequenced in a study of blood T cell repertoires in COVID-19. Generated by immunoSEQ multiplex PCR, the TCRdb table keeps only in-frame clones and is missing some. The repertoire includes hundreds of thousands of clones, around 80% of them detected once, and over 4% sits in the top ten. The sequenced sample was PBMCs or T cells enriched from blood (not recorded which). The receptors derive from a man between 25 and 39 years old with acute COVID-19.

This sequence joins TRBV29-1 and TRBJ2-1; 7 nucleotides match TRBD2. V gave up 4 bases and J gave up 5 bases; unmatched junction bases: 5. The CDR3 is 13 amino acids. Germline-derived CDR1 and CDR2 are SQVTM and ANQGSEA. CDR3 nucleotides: TGCAGCGTTGTGGGGGGGGGTCACAATGAGCAGTTCTTC. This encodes CSVVGGGHNEQFF.

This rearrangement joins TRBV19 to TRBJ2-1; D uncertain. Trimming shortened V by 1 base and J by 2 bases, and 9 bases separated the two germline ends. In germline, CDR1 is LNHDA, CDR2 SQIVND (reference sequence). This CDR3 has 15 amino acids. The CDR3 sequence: CASSIVATAYNEQFF. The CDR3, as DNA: TGTGCCAGTAGTATAGTTGCCACAGCCTACAATGAGCAGTTCTTC.

DNA for the CDR3: TGTGCCAGCAGCCCGAGTGGGACTCCTTTCGGGTACGAGCAGTACGTC. Amino acid sequence: CASSPSGTPFGYEQYV. J is TRBJ2-7 and V is TRBV11-2, with TRBD2 as a possible D gene (6 bases). Trimming removed 5 bases from V and 4 bases from J, with 21 bases in between. CDR1 and CDR2 from the germline V gene are SGHAT and FQNNGV. The CDR3 extends over 16 amino acids.

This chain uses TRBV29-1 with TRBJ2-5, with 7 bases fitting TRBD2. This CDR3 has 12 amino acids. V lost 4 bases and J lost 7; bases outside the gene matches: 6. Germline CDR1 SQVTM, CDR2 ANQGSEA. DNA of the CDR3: TGCAGCGTTGGGGCGGGAGACGGGACCCAGTACTTC. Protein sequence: CSVGAGDGTQYF.

The CDR3 nucleotides read TGTGCCAGCAGTGGAAATAACAGGGGTTTCTCTGGAAACACCATATATTTT. Amino acids: CASSGNNRGFSGNTIYF. This rearrangement joins TRBV9 to TRBJ1-3, with TRBD1 matching over 7 bases. CDR1 is SGDLS and CDR2 is YYNGEE in the germline V gene. The ends lost 5 bases at V and 0 bases at J; junction bases unmatched: 11. CDR3 length: 17 amino acids.

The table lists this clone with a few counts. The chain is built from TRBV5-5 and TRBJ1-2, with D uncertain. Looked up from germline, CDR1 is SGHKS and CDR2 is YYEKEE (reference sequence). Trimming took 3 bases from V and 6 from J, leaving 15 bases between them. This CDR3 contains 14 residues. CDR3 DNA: TGTGCCAGCAGCTCCTCACCGGTGTTGGATGGCTACACCTTC. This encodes CASSSSPVLDGYTF.

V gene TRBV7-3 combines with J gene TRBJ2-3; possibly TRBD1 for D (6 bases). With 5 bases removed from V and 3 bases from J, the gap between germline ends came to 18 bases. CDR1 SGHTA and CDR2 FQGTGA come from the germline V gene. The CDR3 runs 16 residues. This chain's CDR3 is CASSPDRFGTTDTQYF. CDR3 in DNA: TGTGCCAGCAGCCCAGACAGGTTCGGAACAACAGATACGCAGTATTTT.

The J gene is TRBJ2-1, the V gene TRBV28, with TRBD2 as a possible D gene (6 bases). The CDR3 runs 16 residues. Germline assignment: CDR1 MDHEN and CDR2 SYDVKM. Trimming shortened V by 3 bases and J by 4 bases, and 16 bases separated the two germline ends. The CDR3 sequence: CASSFGGGTYYNEQFF. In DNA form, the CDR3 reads TGTGCCAGCAGTTTCGGTGGGGGGACTTATTACAATGAGCAGTTCTTC.

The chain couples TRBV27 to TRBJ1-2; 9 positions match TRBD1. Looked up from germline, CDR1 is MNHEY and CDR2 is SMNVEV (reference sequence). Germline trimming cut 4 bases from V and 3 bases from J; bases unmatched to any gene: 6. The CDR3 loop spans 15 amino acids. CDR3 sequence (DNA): TGTGCCAGCAGTTCGCGACAGGGGGTGGACTATGGCTACACCTTC. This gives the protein CASSSRQGVDYGYTF.

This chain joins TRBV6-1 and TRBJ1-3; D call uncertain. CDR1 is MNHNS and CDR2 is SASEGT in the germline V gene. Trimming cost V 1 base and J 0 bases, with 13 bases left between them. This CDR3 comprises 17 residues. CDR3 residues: CASSEELGLLSGNTIYF. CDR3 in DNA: TGTGCCAGCAGTGAAGAACTCGGACTCCTCTCTGGAAACACCATATATTTT.

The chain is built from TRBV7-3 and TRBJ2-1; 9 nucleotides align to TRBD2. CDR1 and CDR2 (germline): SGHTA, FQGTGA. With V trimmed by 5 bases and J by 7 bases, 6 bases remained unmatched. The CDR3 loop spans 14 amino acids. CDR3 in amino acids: CASSPRTSANEQFF. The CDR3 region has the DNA TGTGCCAGCAGCCCCCGGACTAGCGCTAATGAGCAGTTCTTC.

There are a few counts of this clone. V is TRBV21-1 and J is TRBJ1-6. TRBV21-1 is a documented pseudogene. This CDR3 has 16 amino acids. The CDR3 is CASSNRFGREGSPLHF. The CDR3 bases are TGTGCCAGCAGCAATCGGTTCGGCCGGGAGGGATCACCCCTCCACTTT.

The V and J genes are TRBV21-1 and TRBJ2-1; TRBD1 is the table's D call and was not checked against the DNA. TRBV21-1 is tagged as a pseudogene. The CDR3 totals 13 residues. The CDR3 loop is CASSKNPVHEQFF. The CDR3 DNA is TGTGCCAGCAGCAAAAATCCAGTCCATGAGCAGTTCTTC.

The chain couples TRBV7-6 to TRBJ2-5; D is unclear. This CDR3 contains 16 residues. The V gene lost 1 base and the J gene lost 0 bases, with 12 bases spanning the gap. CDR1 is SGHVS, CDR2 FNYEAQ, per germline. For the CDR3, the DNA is TGTGCCAGCAGCTTAGTGGCAGAATTATACCAAGAGACCCAGTACTTC. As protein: CASSLVAELYQETQYF.

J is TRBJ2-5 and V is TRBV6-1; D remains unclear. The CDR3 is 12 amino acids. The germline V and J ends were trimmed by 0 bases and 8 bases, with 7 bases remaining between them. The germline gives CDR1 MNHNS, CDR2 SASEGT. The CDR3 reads CASSEAQVTQYF. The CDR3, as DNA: TGTGCCAGCAGTGAAGCGCAGGTTACCCAGTACTTC.

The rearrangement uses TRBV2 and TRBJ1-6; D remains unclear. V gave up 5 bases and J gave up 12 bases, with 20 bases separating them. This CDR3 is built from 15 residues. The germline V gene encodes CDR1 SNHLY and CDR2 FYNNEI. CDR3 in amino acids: CASSKGQVSLGPLHF. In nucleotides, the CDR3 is TGTGCCAGCAGTAAAGGTCAGGTATCCTTGGGACCCCTCCACTTT.

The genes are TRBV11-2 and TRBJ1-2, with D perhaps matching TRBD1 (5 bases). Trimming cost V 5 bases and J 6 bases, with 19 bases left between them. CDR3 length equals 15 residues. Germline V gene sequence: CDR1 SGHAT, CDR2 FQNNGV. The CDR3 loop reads CASSQEGHKTDGYTF. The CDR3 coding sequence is TGTGCCAGCAGCCAGGAAGGACACAAAACAGATGGCTACACCTTC.

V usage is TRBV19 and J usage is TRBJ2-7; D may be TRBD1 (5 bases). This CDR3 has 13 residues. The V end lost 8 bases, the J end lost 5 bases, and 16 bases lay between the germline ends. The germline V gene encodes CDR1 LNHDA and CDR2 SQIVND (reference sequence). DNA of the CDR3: TGTGCCAGTTCGTCCTCCGACAGAAACGAGCAGTACGTC. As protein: CASSSSDRNEQYV.

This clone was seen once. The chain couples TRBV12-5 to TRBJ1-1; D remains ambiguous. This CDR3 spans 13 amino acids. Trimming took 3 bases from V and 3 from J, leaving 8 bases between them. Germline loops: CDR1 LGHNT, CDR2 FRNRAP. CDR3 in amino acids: CASGLDEDTEAFF. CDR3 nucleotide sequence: TGTGCTAGTGGTTTAGATGAGGACACTGAAGCTTTCTTT.

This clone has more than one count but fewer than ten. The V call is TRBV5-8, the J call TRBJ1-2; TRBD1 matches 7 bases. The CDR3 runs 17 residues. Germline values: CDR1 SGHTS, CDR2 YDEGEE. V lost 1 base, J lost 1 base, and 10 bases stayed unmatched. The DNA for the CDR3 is TGTGCCAGCAGCTTGTTCGTGACAGGGACGATTAACTATGGCTACACCTTC. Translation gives CASSLFVTGTINYGYTF.